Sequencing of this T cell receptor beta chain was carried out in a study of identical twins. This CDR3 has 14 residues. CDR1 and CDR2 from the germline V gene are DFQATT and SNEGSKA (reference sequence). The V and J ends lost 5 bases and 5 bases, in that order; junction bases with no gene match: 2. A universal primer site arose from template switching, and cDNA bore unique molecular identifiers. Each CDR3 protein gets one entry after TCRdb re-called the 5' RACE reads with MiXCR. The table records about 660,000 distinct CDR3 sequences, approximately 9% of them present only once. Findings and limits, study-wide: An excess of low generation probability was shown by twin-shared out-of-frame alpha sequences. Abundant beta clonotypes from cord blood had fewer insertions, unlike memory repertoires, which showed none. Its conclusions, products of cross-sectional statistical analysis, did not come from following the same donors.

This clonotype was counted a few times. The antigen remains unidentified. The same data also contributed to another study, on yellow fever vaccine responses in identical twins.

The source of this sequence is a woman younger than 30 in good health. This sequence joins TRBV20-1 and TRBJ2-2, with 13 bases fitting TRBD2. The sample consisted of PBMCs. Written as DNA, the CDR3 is TGCAGTGCTGAGGGACTAGCGGGAACCGGGGAGCTGTTTTTT. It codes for CSAEGLAGTGELFF.